Detailed here is one T cell receptor beta chain. Its antigen is currently unknown. Sequencing used immunoSEQ multiplex PCR; TCRdb keeps in-frame clones, though not all of them. The profile shows approximately 58,000 clones, 90% to 95% of them singletons. The sample originates from a study of cytomegalovirus exposure and HLA in healthy donors. Study-wide results and caveats: Cytomegalovirus status, reportedly, was diagnosed with high specificity and sensitivity by the classifier. Altogether, 150 or so TCR beta chains were recorded as cytomegalovirus-associated.

The CDR3 is made up of 13 amino acids. The V end lost 3 bases, the J end lost 6 bases, and 11 bases lay between the germline ends. CDR1 and CDR2 from the germline V gene are SEHNR and FQNEAQ (reference sequence). Sequencing was carried out using PBMCs. The gene calls are TRBV7-9 and TRBJ1-1; D unresolved. This sequence originates from a young woman in good health and CMV-seropositive. In nucleotides, the CDR3 is TGTGCCAGCAGCTTCGGAGGCAAGGCTGAAGCTTTCTTT. Encoded protein: CASSFGGKAEAFF.